One and the same sample provided the 29 T cell receptor beta chains below, sequenced in a study of shared clonotypes between healthy human individuals. The protocol was immunoSEQ multiplex PCR, while the TCRdb copy is restricted to in-frame clones and leaves out a portion. This repertoire shows approximately 2.1 million clones, 90% to 95% found once; its top ten account for under 0.45%. The material sequenced was naive CD4+ T cells from PBMCs. Specified subset: CD45RA+ positively selected. The receptors stem from a man in his late teens or twenties in good health. Some clones in this sample may be carry-over from other donors' samples.

The V call is TRBV19, the J call TRBJ1-4, with 7 bases fitting TRBD1. This CDR3 has 15 residues. V gave up 7 bases and J gave up 3 bases; unmatched junction bases: 8. CDR1 is LNHDA, CDR2 SQIVND, per germline (reference sequence). The CDR3 protein is CASTPRGTANEKLFF. Here the CDR3 DNA reads TGTGCCAGTACACCCAGGGGGACGGCTAATGAAAAACTGTTTTTT. Combining the CDR3 with reference TRBV19 and TRBJ1-4 gives the whole variable domain DGGITQSPKYLFRKEGQNVTLSCEQNLNHDAMYWYRQDPGQGLRLIYYSQIVNDFQKGDIAEGYSVSREKKESFPLTVTSAQKNPTAFYLCASTPRGTANEKLFFGSGTQLSVL.

The chain recombines TRBV7-3 with TRBJ2-1, with 7 bases fitting TRBD2. This CDR3 comprises 15 residues. Trimming at V came to 0 bases and at J to 9 bases, leaving 8 bases not matched to a gene. Germline CDR1 is SGHTA and CDR2 is FQGTGA. CDR3 protein: CASSLTHEAGREQFF. CDR3 nucleotides: TGTGCCAGCAGCTTAACTCATGAAGCGGGACGTGAGCAGTTCTTC.

The chain has TRBV7-9 and TRBJ2-1, with TRBD1 as a possible D gene (5 bases). This CDR3 contains 14 residues. Looked up from germline, CDR1 is SEHNR and CDR2 is FQNEAQ (reference sequence). Trimming took off 5 bases at V and 7 bases at J, with 15 bases between the two ends. The CDR3 protein is CASSGREVRNEQFF. The CDR3 nucleotides are TGTGCCAGCAGCGGCAGGGAAGTGAGAAATGAGCAGTTCTTC.

The chain couples TRBV5-6 to TRBJ2-7, with D unresolved. The CDR3 has 15 residues. The germline CDR1 and CDR2 sequences are SGHDT and YYEEEE. V was trimmed by 1 base and J by 6 bases, leaving 17 bases between them. The CDR3 DNA follows: TGTGCCAGCAGCTTGAGACGCTTTCGTGTTGGCGAGCAGTACTTC. This codes for CASSLRRFRVGEQYF. Full variable domain (missing parts from reference TRBV5-6 and TRBJ2-7): DAGVTQSPTHLIKTRGQQVTLRCSPKSGHDTVSWYQQALGQGPQFIFQYYEEEERQRGNFPDRFSGHQFPNYSSELNVNALLLGDSALYLCASSLRRFRVGEQYFGPGTRLTVT.

On this clone itself: At the DNA level, this CDR3 is encoded by other sequences in the same sample as well. The chain is built from TRBV20-1 and TRBJ2-5; TRBD1 aligns across 7 bases. This CDR3 spans 11 amino acids. Germline CDR1 reads DFQATT; CDR2 reads SNEGSKA (reference sequence). Germline trimming cut 6 bases from V and 5 bases from J; bases unmatched to any gene: 3. CDR3 coding DNA: TGCAGTGCACACAGGGGTGAGACCCAGTACTTC. It translates to CSAHRGETQYF.

This sequence joins TRBV27 and TRBJ1-2; 7 bases map to TRBD1. The CDR3 has 15 residues. Germline V gene data show CDR1 as MNHEY and CDR2 as SMNVEV (reference sequence). Losses at the gene ends were 5 bases for V and 4 bases for J; bases not matched to a gene: 10. The CDR3 sequence is CASSPPGQPPYGYTF. The CDR3 DNA reads as TGTGCCAGCAGTCCACCGGGACAGCCGCCCTATGGCTACACCTTC.

The chain employs TRBV6-1 and TRBJ1-4, with D hard to call. Trimming removed 8 bases at V and 0 bases at J, with 10 bases between. Germline assignment: CDR1 MNHNS and CDR2 SASEGT. The CDR3 spans 14 residues. CDR3: CASGKSSTNEKLFF. The CDR3 bases are TGTGCCAGCGGAAAGTCATCAACTAATGAAAAACTGTTTTTT.

In its sample, this clone was seen once. This sequence joins TRBV7-8 and TRBJ1-6; no firm D call. Germline V gene data show CDR1 as SGHVS and CDR2 as FQNEAQ. Trimming removed 1 base at V and 11 bases at J, with 9 bases between. The CDR3 has 13 residues. CDR3 region: CASSLDRGAPLHF. The CDR3 DNA follows: TGTGCCAGCAGCTTAGATAGAGGAGCACCCCTCCACTTT.

The CDR3 here is CASSEIRDPDRSGTEAFF. CDR3 sequence (DNA): TGTGCCAGTAGTGAAATTCGGGATCCGGACAGGTCGGGGACTGAAGCTTTCTTT. The chain links TRBV19 to TRBJ1-1, with 7 positions matching TRBD1. The CDR3 has 18 residues. J was trimmed by 5 bases and V by 5 bases; bases with no gene match: 20. CDR1 is LNHDA and CDR2 is SQIVND in the germline V gene (reference sequence).

This rearrangement joins TRBV7-6 to TRBJ2-5, with TRBD2 matching 7 bases. The CDR3 loop spans 14 amino acids. V was pared by 5 bases and J by 4 bases, with 7 bases of the junction left unmatched. In germline, CDR1 is SGHVS, CDR2 FNYEAQ. The CDR3 loop is CASSRHIAGETQYF. CDR3 nucleotide sequence: TGTGCCAGCAGCCGACACATAGCGGGAGAGACCCAGTACTTC.

The rearrangement links TRBV7-9 to TRBJ2-5; the D is unclear. Germline CDR1 reads SEHNR; CDR2 reads FQNEAQ (reference sequence). V was trimmed by 3 bases and J by 4 bases, leaving 12 bases between them. This CDR3 comprises 14 residues. The DNA of the CDR3 is TGTGCCAGCAGCTTCAGGAGCTTGCCAGAGACCCAGTACTTC. Protein product: CASSFRSLPETQYF.

In DNA form, the CDR3 reads TGTGCCAGCAGTGGGGGGCAGATAAGCAATCAGCCCCAGCATTTT. It translates to CASSGGQISNQPQHF. The V and J genes are TRBV2 and TRBJ1-5, with D possibly being TRBD1 (6 bases). V gave up 4 bases and J gave up 1 base, with 11 bases separating them. Germline V lookup: CDR1 SNHLY, CDR2 FYNNEI. CDR3 length: 15 residues.

The chain joins TRBV28 to TRBJ2-5; D is unresolved. The CDR3 loop spans 12 amino acids. From germline, CDR1 is MDHEN and CDR2 SYDVKM. Trimming pared 5 bases from V and 2 bases from J, leaving 6 bases between. The CDR3 coding sequence is TGTGCCAGCAGTGTCCCGCAAGAGACCCAGTACTTC. Its protein is CASSVPQETQYF.

This chain joins TRBV7-2 and TRBJ2-3; 7 nucleotides match TRBD1. The V gene's germline CDR1 is SGHTA and CDR2 FQGNSA. CDR3 size: 19 residues. V lost 1 base, J lost 0 bases, and 13 bases stayed unmatched. CDR3 in amino acids: CASSLEDRRRDRSTDTQYF. The CDR3 DNA sequence: TGTGCCAGCAGCTTAGAGGACAGGCGTCGCGATCGGAGCACAGATACGCAGTATTTT.

The chain has TRBV29-1 and TRBJ1-2; no definite D call. Germline V gene sequence: CDR1 SQVTM, CDR2 ANQGSEA. This CDR3 region has 16 residues. Deletions cut 0 bases from V and 1 base from J, with 15 bases between. The CDR3, as DNA: TGCAGCGTTGAAGAGATCTCCAGGAGCTTTAACTATGGCTACACCTTC. Protein product: CSVEEISRSFNYGYTF. Using reference TRBV29-1 and TRBJ1-2 for the parts outside the CDR3, the full variable domain is SAVISQKPSRDICQRGTSLTIQCQVDSQVTMMFWYRQQPGQSLTLIATANQGSEATYESGFVIDKFPISRPNLTFSTLTVSNMSPEDSSIYLCSVEEISRSFNYGYTFGSGTRLTVV.

This chain connects TRBV7-3 to TRBJ2-3, with D hard to call. From germline, CDR1 is SGHTA and CDR2 FQGTGA. The CDR3 sequence is 18 residues long. The ends were cut back, 3 bases at V and 2 bases at J, with 21 bases in the middle. Here the CDR3 DNA reads TGTGCCAGCAGCTTTAACCAGCGTCTGGCGGAACACACAGATACGCAGTATTTT. The encoded protein is CASSFNQRLAEHTDTQYF.

Only one count was recorded for this clone. V and J are TRBV4-1 and TRBJ1-4; 9 bases agree with TRBD1. Germline V gives CDR1 MGHRA, CDR2 YSYEKL. There are 16 residues in the CDR3. With V trimmed by 1 base and J by 7 bases, 7 bases remained unmatched. CDR3 in amino acids: CASSQGVGTGSEKLFF. The CDR3 DNA reads TGCGCCAGCAGCCAAGGGGTTGGGACAGGGAGTGAAAAACTGTTTTTT.

This chain joins TRBV9 and TRBJ2-1, with 9 bases fitting TRBD2. V dropped 7 bases and J dropped 1; count of bases not matched to a gene: 0. The CDR3 is 13 amino acids. Per germline, CDR1 SGDLS and CDR2 YYNGEE. The CDR3 DNA is TGTGCCAGCGGACTAGCGTCCTACAATGAGCAGTTCTTC. It specifies CASGLASYNEQFF.

The chain carries TRBV18 and TRBJ2-5, with 10 positions matching TRBD1. CDR3 length equals 14 residues. Looked up from germline, CDR1 is KGHSH and CDR2 is LQKENI. Unmatched junction bases numbered 6, after V lost 9 bases and J lost 2 bases. CDR3 region: CASDDRGLQETQYF. For the CDR3, the DNA is TGTGCCAGTGATGACAGGGGGCTTCAAGAGACCCAGTACTTC.

This sequence joins TRBV19 and TRBJ1-2, with D possibly being TRBD1 (5 bases). The CDR3 is 12 amino acids. Per germline, CDR1 LNHDA and CDR2 SQIVND (reference sequence). The germline V and J ends were trimmed by 6 bases and 5 bases, with 10 bases remaining between them. The CDR3 here is CASSLGTYGYTF. The CDR3 nucleotides read TGTGCCAGTAGCCTAGGGACTTATGGCTACACCTTC.

The rearrangement joins TRBV21-1 to TRBJ2-1. TRBV21-1 is designated a pseudogene. CDR3 length: 18 amino acids. The CDR3 reads CASSSIASSAVTNNEQFF. The CDR3 nucleotides read TGTGCCAGCAGCAGTATCGCATCTTCGGCCGTAACGAACAATGAGCAGTTCTTC.

This chain joins TRBV28 and TRBJ2-2; no reliable D call. This CDR3 comprises 12 residues. V lost 5 bases, J lost 7 bases, and 8 bases lay in between. The V gene's germline CDR1 is MDHEN and CDR2 SYDVKM. Here the CDR3 DNA reads TGTGCCAGCAGTCCGCGACGCGGGGAGCTGTTTTTT. It codes for CASSPRRGELFF.

This rearrangement joins TRBV11-2 to TRBJ2-1; possibly TRBD2 for D (5 bases). The CDR3 totals 12 residues. V lost 2 bases, J lost 15 bases, and 14 bases lay in between. The germline CDR1 and CDR2 sequences are SGHAT and FQNNGV. The CDR3: CASSLTTRTLFF. DNA for the CDR3: TGTGCCAGCAGCTTAACTACACGGACTCTGTTCTTC.

CDR3 sequence (DNA): TGTGCCAGCAGCTCCCGGGGGGGACAGGGAAACACCATATATTTT. Encoded protein: CASSSRGGQGNTIYF. This chain links TRBV28 with TRBJ1-3; 7 bases agree with TRBD1. The CDR3 loop spans 15 amino acids. Germline CDR1 is MDHEN and CDR2 is SYDVKM. Trimming took 6 bases from V and 4 from J; bases not matched to a gene: 9.

The chain uses TRBV15 and TRBJ1-5; TRBD1 matches at 7 bases. The V gene end was trimmed by 8 bases and the J gene end by 1 base; junction bases not matched to a gene: 8. Germline CDR1 reads LNHNV; CDR2 reads YYDKDF (reference sequence). This CDR3 comprises 15 residues. Written as DNA, the CDR3 is TGTGCCACCCAGACAGGGAGGACGAGCAATCAGCCCCAGCATTTT. Translated: CATQTGRTSNQPQHF.

The J gene is TRBJ2-7, the V gene TRBV28, with D perhaps being TRBD1 or TRBD2 (6 bases each). The V and J ends lost 2 bases and 2 bases respectively, with 13 bases between them. Germline CDR1 reads MDHEN; CDR2 reads SYDVKM. The CDR3 runs 15 residues. CDR3 region: CASSLTGAHPYEQYF. CDR3 bases: TGTGCCAGCAGTTTAACGGGGGCGCACCCCTACGAGCAGTACTTC.

A note on this clone: In the same sample, other DNA sequences code for this CDR3. V usage is TRBV9 and J usage is TRBJ2-7; D is uncertain. The germline V gene encodes CDR1 SGDLS and CDR2 YYNGEE. This CDR3 has 14 residues. Trimming took 4 bases from V and 4 from J, leaving 15 bases between them. The CDR3: CASSPSGSAYEQYF. CDR3 sequence (DNA): TGTGCCAGCAGCCCCTCTGGCAGCGCGTACGAGCAGTACTTC. The full variable domain, completed using reference TRBV9 and TRBJ2-7, is DSGVTQTPKHLITATGQRVTLRCSPRSGDLSVYWYQQSLDQGLQFLIQYYNGEERAKGNILERFSAQQFPDLHSELNLSSLELGDSALYFCASSPSGSAYEQYFGPGTRLTVT.

The V gene is TRBV6-1, the J gene TRBJ1-2; 7 positions match TRBD1. The junction had 7 bases not matched to a gene; V was cut back by 3 bases and J by 6 bases. Germline values: CDR1 MNHNS, CDR2 SASEGT. CDR3 size: 14 residues. CDR3 amino acids: CASSDWGRGNGYTF. The CDR3 nucleotides are TGTGCCAGCAGTGACTGGGGCAGGGGGAATGGCTACACCTTC.

The rearrangement joins TRBV7-9 to TRBJ2-7; D perhaps matches TRBD1 (6 bases). The CDR3 contains 12 residues. Trimming left V 2 bases short and J 7 bases short, with 9 bases between. In germline, CDR1 is SEHNR, CDR2 FQNEAQ (reference sequence). CDR3 coding DNA: TGTGCCAGCAGCTTACCCGACAGGGAGCAGTACTTC. Translated: CASSLPDREQYF.